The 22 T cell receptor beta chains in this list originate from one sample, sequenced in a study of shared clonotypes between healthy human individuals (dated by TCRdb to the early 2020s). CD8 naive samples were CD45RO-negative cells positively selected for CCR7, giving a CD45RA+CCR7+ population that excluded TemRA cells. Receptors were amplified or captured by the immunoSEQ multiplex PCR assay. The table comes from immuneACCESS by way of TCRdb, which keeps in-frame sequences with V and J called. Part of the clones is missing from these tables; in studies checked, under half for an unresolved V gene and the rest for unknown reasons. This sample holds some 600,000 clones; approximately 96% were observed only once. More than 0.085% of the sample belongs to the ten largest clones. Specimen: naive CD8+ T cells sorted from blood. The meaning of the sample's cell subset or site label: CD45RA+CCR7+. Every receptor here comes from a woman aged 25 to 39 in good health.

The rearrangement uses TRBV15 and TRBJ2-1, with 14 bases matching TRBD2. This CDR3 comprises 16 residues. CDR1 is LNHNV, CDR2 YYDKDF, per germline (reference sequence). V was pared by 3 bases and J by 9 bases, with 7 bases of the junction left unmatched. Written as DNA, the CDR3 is TGTGCCACCAGCAGCCCGGGACTAGCGGGAGTGGGTGAGCAGTTCTTC. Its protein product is CATSSPGLAGVGEQFF.

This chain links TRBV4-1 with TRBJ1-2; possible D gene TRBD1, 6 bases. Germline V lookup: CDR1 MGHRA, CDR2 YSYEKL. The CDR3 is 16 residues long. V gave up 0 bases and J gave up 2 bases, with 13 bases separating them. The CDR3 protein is CASSQETGAKNYGYTF. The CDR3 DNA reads TGCGCCAGCAGCCAAGAAACGGGGGCAAAGAACTATGGCTACACCTTC.

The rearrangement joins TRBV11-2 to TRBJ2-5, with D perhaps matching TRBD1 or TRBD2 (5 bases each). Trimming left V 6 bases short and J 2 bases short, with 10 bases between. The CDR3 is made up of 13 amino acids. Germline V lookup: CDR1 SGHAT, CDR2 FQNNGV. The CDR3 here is CASRGPIQETQYF. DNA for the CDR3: TGTGCCAGCAGGGGACCTATTCAAGAGACCCAGTACTTC.

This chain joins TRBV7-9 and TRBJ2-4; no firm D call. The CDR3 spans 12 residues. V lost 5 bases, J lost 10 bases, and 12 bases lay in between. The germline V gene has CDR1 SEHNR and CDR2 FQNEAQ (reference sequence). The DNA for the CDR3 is TGTGCCAGCAGCCCCGCGATGGGGATTCAGTACTTC. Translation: CASSPAMGIQYF.

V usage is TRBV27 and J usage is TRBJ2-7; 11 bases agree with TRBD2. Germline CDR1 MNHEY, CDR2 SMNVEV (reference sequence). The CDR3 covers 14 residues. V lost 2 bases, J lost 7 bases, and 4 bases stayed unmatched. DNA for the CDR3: TGTGCCAGCAGTTTAACTAGCGGGAGCGGGGAGCAGTACTTC. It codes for CASSLTSGSGEQYF.

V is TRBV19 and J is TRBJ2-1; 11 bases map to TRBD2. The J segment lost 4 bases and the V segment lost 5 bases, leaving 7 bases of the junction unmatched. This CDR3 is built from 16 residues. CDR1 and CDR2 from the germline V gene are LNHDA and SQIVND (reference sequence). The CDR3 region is CASSRSTSGRYNEQFF. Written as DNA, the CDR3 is TGTGCCAGTAGTCGGTCAACTAGCGGGAGATACAATGAGCAGTTCTTC.

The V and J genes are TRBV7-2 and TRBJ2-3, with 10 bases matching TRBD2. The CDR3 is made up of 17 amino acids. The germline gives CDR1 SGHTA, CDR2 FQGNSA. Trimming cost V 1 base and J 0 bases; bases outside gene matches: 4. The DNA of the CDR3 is TGTGCCAGCAGCTTAGATCTAGCGGGAGCTAGCACAGATACGCAGTATTTT. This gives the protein CASSLDLAGASTDTQYF. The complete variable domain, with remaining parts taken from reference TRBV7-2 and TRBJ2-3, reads GAGVSQSPSNKVTEKGKDVELRCDPISGHTALYWYRQSLGQGLEFLIYFQGNSAPDKSGLPSDRFSAERTGGSVSTLTIQRTQQEDSAVYLCASSLDLAGASTDTQYFGPGTRLTVL.

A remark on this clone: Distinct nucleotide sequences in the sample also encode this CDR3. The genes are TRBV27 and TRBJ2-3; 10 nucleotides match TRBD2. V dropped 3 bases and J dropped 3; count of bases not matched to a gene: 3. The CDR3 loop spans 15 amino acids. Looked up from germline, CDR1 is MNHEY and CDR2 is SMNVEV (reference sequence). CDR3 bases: TGTGCCAGCAGTTTCCTAGCGGGAGTTACAGATACGCAGTATTTT. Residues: CASSFLAGVTDTQYF.

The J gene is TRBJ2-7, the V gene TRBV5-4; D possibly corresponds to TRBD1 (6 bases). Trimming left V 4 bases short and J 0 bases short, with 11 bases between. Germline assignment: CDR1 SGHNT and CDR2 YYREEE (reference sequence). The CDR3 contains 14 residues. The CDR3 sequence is CASSNGQSSYEQYF. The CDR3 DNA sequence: TGTGCCAGCAGCAATGGACAGAGCTCCTACGAGCAGTACTTC.

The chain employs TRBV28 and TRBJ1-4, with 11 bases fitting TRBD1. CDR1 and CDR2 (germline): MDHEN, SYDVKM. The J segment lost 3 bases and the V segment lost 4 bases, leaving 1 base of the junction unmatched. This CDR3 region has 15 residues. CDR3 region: CASSWDRGANEKLFF. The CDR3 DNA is TGTGCCAGCAGTTGGGACAGGGGGGCTAATGAAAAACTGTTTTTT.

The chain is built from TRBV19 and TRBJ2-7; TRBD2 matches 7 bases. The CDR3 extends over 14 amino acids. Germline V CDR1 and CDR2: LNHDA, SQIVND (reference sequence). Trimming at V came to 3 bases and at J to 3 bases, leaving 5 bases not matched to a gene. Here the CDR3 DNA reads TGTGCCAGTAGTATTGGTCGGGGGGACTACGAGCAGTACTTC. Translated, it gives CASSIGRGDYEQYF.

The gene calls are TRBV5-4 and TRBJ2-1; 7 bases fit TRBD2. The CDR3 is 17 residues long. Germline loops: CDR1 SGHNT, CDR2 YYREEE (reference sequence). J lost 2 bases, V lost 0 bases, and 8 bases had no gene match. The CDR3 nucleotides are TGTGCCAGCAGCTTGGAAGCTAGCGGACTCACCTACAATGAGCAGTTCTTC. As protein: CASSLEASGLTYNEQFF.

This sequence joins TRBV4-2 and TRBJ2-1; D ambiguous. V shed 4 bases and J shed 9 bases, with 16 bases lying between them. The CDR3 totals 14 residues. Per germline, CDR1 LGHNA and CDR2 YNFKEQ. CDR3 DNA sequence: TGTGCCAGCAGCCCAATACTGGCGGCTGGTGAGCAGTTCTTC. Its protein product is CASSPILAAGEQFF.

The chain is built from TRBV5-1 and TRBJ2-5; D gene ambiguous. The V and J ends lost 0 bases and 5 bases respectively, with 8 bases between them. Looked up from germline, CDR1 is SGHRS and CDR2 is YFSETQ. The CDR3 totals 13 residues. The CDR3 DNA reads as TGCGCCAGCAGCTTGGGGGATTTCGAGACCCAGTACTTC. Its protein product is CASSLGDFETQYF.

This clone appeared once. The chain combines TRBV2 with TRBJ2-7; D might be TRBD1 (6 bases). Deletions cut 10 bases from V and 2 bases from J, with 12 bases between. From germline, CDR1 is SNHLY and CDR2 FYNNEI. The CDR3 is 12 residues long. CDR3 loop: CATGGDTYEQYF. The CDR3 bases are TGTGCCACAGGTGGGGACACCTACGAGCAGTACTTC.

The DNA of the CDR3 is TGTGCCAGCAAACCTCAGGCCGCTAGCGGGAGGGATTACCAAGAGACCCAGTACTTC. Protein product: CASKPQAASGRDYQETQYF. The chain joins TRBV28 to TRBJ2-5; TRBD2 matches at 12 bases. This CDR3 has 19 residues. The junction had 15 bases not matched to a gene; V was cut back by 7 bases and J by 0 bases. Germline V lookup: CDR1 MDHEN, CDR2 SYDVKM.

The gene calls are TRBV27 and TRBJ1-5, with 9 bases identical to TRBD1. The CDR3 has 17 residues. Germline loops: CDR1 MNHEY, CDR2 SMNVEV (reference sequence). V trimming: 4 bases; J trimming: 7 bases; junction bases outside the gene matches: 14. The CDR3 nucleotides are TGTGCCAGCAGTTGGGGGATCCCCGGACAGGGGATCCAGCCCCAGCATTTT. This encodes CASSWGIPGQGIQPQHF.

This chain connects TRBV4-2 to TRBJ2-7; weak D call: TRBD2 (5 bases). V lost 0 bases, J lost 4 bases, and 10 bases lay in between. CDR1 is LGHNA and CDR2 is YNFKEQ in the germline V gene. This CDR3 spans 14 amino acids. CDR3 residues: CASSQDGGGYEQYF. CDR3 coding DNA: TGTGCCAGCAGCCAAGATGGCGGAGGATACGAGCAGTACTTC.

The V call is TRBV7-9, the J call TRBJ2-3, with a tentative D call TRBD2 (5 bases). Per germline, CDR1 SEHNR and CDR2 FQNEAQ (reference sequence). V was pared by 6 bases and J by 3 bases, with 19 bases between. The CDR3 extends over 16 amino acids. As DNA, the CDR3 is TGTGCCAGCAGAACTACCGCGGACGGGAAAACAGATACGCAGTATTTT. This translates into CASRTTADGKTDTQYF.

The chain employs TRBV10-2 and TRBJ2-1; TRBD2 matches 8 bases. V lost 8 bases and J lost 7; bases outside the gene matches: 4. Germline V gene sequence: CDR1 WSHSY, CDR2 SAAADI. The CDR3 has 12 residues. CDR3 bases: TGCGCCAGCGGACTAGCATCAAATGAGCAGTTCTTC. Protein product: CASGLASNEQFF.

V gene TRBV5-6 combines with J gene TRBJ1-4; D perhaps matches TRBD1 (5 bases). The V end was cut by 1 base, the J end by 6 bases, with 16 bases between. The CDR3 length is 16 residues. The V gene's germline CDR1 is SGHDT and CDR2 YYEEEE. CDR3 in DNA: TGTGCCAGCAGCTTGTTCTCTCTCGGCAGGGATGAAAAACTGTTTTTT. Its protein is CASSLFSLGRDEKLFF.

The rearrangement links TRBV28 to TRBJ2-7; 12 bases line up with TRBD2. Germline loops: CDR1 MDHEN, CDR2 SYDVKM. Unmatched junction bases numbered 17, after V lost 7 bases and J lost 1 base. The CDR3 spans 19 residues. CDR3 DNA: TGTGCCAGCATCCCCTTTGGGACTAGCGGGCCGTGGGGGTCCTACGAGCAGTACTTC. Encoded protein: CASIPFGTSGPWGSYEQYF.